The source of this T cell receptor (beta chain) is a study of PD-1 blockade in classical Hodgkin lymphoma. General study results and limits: Repertoire difference causes, possibly disease activity or prior therapy, remain undefined. Reports indicated that newly diagnosed patients had lower baseline TCR diversity than healthy donors did. Patients who began taking nivolumab under 1 year after ASCT were left out.

Some clones are missing from TCRdb's copy, which holds only in-frame ones; the method was immunoSEQ multiplex PCR. The data show tens of thousands of clones, around nine tenths seen once. Indicated time point: cycle 4 day 1 (C4D1), after around six weeks of nivolumab. All the patients suffered relapse after autologous stem cell transplantation, and brentuximab vedotin exposure differed. Best responses were complete response, partial response or progressive disease. The V gene end was trimmed by 6 bases and the J gene end by 6 bases; junction bases not matched to a gene: 3. Germline CDR1 and CDR2: LNHDA and SQIVND (reference sequence). The CDR3 totals 15 residues. Turning to this clone: Its antigen is unknown.

The TCR originated in a human donor with classical Hodgkin lymphoma. Sequencing used peripheral blood mononuclear cells (PBMCs), obtained before the fourth cycle of nivolumab. The rearrangement joins TRBV19 to TRBJ1-6; 12 bases map to TRBD1. CDR3 sequence (DNA): TGTGCCAGTAGGGGACAGGGGGCATTTAATTCACCCCTCCACTTT. Translated: CASRGQGAFNSPLHF.